These 10 T cell receptor beta chains were sequenced from one sample in a study of T cell responses to AZD1222 COVID-19 vaccine (dated by TCRdb to about 2021). The label giving this sample's time point can be read as: baseline before first vaccination. The library came from the immunoSEQ multiplex PCR assay. The immuneACCESS repertoire file appears here via TCRdb, limited to in-frame rearrangements. These files lack a portion of the clones; in checked studies, under half of the deficit traces to unresolved V genes, and the cause of the others is not known. In this sample the table shows 100,000 to 150,000 clones, about nine tenths of which occur a single time. Just over 7% of the sample lies in the top ten. The specimen was peripheral blood, collected on day 0 of AZD1222 vaccination. These receptors came from an adult in good health.

The chain couples TRBV5-1 to TRBJ2-5; 7 bases match TRBD1. J lost 2 bases, V lost 1 base, and 5 bases had no gene match. The germline CDR1 and CDR2 sequences are SGHRS and YFSETQ. The CDR3 extends over 15 amino acids. Here the CDR3 reads CASSLSDRVQETQYF. CDR3 in DNA: TGCGCCAGCAGCTTGTCAGACAGGGTGCAAGAGACCCAGTACTTC.

The chain carries TRBV5-1 and TRBJ1-2; a possible D gene is TRBD1 (5 bases). Germline V gene sequence: CDR1 SGHRS, CDR2 YFSETQ. CDR3 length: 17 amino acids. Trimming took 0 bases from V and 0 from J, leaving 15 bases between them. CDR3 DNA: TGCGCCAGCAGCTTGGCTATAAGGGGTTCCGCTAACTATGGCTACACCTTC. Encoded protein: CASSLAIRGSANYGYTF.

The rearrangement uses TRBV6-6 and TRBJ1-5, with D possibly TRBD1 on 6 matching bases. The V end lost 2 bases, the J end lost 9 bases, and 20 bases lay between the germline ends. There are 16 residues in the CDR3. Germline CDR1 reads MNHNY; CDR2 reads SVGAGI (reference sequence). The CDR3 spells CASSYTPGTQNLPQHF. The CDR3 DNA sequence: TGTGCCAGCAGTTACACCCCCGGGACACAAAACCTGCCCCAGCATTTT.

In DNA form, the CDR3 reads TGTGCCAGCAGTTTACAGCACACAGATACGCAGTATTTT. Its protein is CASSLQHTDTQYF. The chain employs TRBV6-5 and TRBJ2-3, with no clear D. The length of the CDR3 is 13 residues. Germline lookup yields CDR1 MNHEY and CDR2 SVGAGI. V gave up 4 bases and J gave up 2 bases, with 7 bases separating them.

V usage is TRBV7-2 and J usage is TRBJ1-2; D gene uncertain. Trimming stripped 3 bases from V and 1 base from J, with 3 bases between. CDR3 size: 12 residues. Germline CDR1 and CDR2: SGHTA and FQGNSA. The CDR3 region has the DNA TGTGCCAGCAGCTTTGGTAACTATGGCTACACCTTC. It encodes CASSFGNYGYTF. Based on the CDR3 plus reference TRBV7-2 and TRBJ1-2, the full variable domain is GAGVSQSPSNKVTEKGKDVELRCDPISGHTALYWYRQSLGQGLEFLIYFQGNSAPDKSGLPSDRFSAERTGGSVSTLTIQRTQQEDSAVYLCASSFGNYGYTFGSGTRLTVV.

The rearrangement joins TRBV5-1 to TRBJ2-7; TRBD1 might be the D (7 bases). Germline lookup yields CDR1 SGHRS and CDR2 YFSETQ. CDR3 length: 13 amino acids. The V end lost 3 bases, the J end lost 3 bases, and 10 bases lay between the germline ends. CDR3 loop: CASSYRGLYEQYF. The CDR3 DNA sequence: TGCGCCAGCAGCTACAGGGGACTCTACGAGCAGTACTTC.

This chain connects TRBV24-1 to TRBJ1-2; D gene unclear. CDR3 length: 12 amino acids. Germline-derived CDR1 and CDR2 are KGHDR and SFDVKD. V gave up 3 bases and J gave up 7 bases, with 8 bases separating them. The DNA of the CDR3 is TGTGCCACCAGTGATCTCTTTAGTGGCTACACCTTC. As protein: CATSDLFSGYTF.

The V gene is TRBV9, the J gene TRBJ1-3; D remains unclear. Trimming shortened V by 0 bases and J by 0 bases, and 4 bases separated the two germline ends. The CDR3 extends over 14 amino acids. Per germline, CDR1 SGDLS and CDR2 YYNGEE. The CDR3 here is CASSVEGSGNTIYF. The CDR3 bases are TGTGCCAGCAGCGTAGAGGGCTCTGGAAACACCATATATTTT.

The chain combines TRBV3-1 (or the pseudogene TRBV3-2) with TRBJ1-1; D is uncertain. V lost 4 bases to trimming and J lost 3 bases, with 9 bases between them. The V gene's germline CDR1 is LGHDT and CDR2 YNNKEL (reference sequence). This CDR3 comprises 13 residues. The CDR3 reads CASSRPGYTEAFF. The CDR3 nucleotides are TGTGCCAGCAGCCGCCCAGGATACACTGAAGCTTTCTTT.

This clone was detected only a few times. The chain employs TRBV7-8 and TRBJ1-4; possible D gene TRBD1, 6 bases. The CDR3 spans 16 residues. V was cut by 3 bases and J by 6 bases, with 17 bases left in between. Germline lookup yields CDR1 SGHVS and CDR2 FQNEAQ. Here the CDR3 DNA reads TGTGCCAGCAGCTTGGGGAGTACAGGGTCTTATGAAAAACTGTTTTTT. Encoded protein: CASSLGSTGSYEKLFF.